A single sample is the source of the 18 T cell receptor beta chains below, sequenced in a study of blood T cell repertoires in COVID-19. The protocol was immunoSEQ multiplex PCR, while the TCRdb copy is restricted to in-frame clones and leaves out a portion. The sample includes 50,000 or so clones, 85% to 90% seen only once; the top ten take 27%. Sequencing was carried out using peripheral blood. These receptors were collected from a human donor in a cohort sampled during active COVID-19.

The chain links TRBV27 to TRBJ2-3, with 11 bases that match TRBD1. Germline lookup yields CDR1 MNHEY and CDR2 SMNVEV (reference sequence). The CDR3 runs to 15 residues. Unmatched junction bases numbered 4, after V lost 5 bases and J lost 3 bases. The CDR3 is CASSPDRGQTDTQYF. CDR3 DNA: TGTGCCAGCAGTCCGGACAGGGGGCAAACAGATACGCAGTATTTT.

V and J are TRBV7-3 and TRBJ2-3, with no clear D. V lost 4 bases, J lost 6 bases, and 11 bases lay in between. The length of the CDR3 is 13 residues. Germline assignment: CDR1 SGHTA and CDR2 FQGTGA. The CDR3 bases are TGTGCCAGCAGCTCCCTCGGTCCGGATACGCAGTATTTT. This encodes CASSSLGPDTQYF. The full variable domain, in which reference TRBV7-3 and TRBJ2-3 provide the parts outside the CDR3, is GAGVSQTPSNKVTEKGKYVELRCDPISGHTALYWYRQSLGQGPEFLIYFQGTGAADDSGLPNDRFFAVRPEGSVSTLKIQRTERGDSAVYLCASSSLGPDTQYFGPGTRLTVL.

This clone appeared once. CDR3 region: CASSAETVQQETQYF. The CDR3 region has the DNA TGTGCCAGCAGTGCTGAGACAGTGCAGCAAGAGACCCAGTACTTC. The chain has TRBV2 and TRBJ2-5; TRBD1 is a possible D gene (5 bases). V dropped 4 bases and J dropped 2 bases, with 14 bases sitting between them. The V gene's germline CDR1 is SNHLY and CDR2 FYNNEI. The CDR3 sequence is 15 residues long.

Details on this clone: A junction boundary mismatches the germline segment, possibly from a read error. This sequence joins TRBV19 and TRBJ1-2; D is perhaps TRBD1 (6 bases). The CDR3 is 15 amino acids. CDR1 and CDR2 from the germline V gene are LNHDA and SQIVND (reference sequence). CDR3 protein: CTSSISARGSSGYTF. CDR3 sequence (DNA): TGTACCAGTAGTATATCGGCCAGGGGCTCTTCGGGCTACACCTTC.

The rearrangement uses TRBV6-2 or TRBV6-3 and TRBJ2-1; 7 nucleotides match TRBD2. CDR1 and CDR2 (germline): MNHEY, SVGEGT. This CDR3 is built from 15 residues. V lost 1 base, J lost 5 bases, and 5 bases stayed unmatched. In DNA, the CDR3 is TGTGCCAGCAGTTACTACCAGCGGGAAGACAATGAGCAGTTCTTC. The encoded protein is CASSYYQREDNEQFF.

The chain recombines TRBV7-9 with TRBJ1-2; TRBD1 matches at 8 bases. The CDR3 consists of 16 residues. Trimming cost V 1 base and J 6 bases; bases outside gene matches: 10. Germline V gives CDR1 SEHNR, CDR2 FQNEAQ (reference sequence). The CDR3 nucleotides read TGTGCCAGCAGCTTAGTTTCCGGACAGGGTGGGAATGGCTACACCTTC. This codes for CASSLVSGQGGNGYTF.

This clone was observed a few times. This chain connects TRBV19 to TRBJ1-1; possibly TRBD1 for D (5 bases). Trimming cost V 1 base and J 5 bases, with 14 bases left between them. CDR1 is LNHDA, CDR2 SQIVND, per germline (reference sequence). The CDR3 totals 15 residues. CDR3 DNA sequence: TGTGCCAGTAGTATAGGATCAGGGATCGGTACTGAAGCTTTCTTT. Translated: CASSIGSGIGTEAFF.

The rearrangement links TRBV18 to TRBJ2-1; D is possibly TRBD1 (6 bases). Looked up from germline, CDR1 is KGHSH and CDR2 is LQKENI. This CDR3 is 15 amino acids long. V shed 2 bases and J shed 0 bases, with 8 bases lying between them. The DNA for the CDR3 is TGTGCCAGCTCACCATTGGACAGCTCCTACAATGAGCAGTTCTTC. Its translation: CASSPLDSSYNEQFF.

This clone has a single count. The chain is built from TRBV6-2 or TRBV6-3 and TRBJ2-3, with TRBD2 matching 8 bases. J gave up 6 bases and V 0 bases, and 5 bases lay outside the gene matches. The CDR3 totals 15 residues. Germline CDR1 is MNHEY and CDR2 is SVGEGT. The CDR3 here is CASSYSASGYDTQYF. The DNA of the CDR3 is TGTGCCAGCAGTTACTCGGCTAGCGGGTATGATACGCAGTATTTT.

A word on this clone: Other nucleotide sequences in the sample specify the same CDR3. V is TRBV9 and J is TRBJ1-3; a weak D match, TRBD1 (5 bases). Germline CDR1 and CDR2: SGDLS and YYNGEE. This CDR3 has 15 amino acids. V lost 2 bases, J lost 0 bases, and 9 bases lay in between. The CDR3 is CASSVVGDSGNTIYF. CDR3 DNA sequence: TGTGCCAGCAGCGTCGTAGGGGACTCTGGAAACACCATATATTTT.

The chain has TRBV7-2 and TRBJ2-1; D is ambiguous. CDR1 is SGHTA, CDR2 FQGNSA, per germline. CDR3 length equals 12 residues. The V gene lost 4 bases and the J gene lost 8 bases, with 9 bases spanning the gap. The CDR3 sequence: CASSSLSHEQFF. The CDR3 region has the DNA TGTGCCAGCAGCTCTTTATCCCATGAGCAGTTCTTC.

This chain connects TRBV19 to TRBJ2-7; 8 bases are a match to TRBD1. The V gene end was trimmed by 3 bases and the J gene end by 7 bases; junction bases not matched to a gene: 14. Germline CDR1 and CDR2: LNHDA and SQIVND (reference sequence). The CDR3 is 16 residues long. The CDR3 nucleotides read TGTGCCAGTAGTATCCGGGCACAGGGGGGCGCGGGAGAGCAGTACTTC. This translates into CASSIRAQGGAGEQYF.

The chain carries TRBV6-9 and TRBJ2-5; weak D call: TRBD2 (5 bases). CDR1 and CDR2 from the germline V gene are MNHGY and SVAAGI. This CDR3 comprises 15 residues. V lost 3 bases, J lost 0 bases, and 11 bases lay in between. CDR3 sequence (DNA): TGTGCCAGCAGTTACGGCGGGTCCCACCAAGAGACCCAGTACTTC. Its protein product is CASSYGGSHQETQYF.

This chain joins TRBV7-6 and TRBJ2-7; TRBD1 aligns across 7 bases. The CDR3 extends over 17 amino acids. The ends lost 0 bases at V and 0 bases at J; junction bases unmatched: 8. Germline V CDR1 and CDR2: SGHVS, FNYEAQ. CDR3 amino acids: CASSLAGGRGSSYEQYF. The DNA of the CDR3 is TGTGCCAGCAGCTTAGCAGGTGGCAGGGGGAGCTCCTACGAGCAGTACTTC.

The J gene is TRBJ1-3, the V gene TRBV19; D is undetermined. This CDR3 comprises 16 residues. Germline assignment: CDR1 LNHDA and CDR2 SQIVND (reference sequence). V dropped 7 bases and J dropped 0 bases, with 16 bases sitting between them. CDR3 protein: CASTAPPGRSGNTIYF. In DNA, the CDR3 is TGTGCCAGTACCGCCCCACCAGGCCGCTCTGGAAACACCATATATTTT.

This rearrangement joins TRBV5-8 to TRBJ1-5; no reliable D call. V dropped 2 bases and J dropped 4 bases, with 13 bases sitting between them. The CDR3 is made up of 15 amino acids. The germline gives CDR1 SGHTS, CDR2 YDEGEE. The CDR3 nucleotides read TGTGCCAGCAGCTTTTCGCGGAATACAAATCAGCCCCAGCATTTT. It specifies CASSFSRNTNQPQHF.

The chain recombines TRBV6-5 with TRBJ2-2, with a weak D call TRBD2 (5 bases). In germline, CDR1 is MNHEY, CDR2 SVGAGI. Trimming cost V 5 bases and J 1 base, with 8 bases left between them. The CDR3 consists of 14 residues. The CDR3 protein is CASSQRENTGELFF. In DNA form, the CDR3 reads TGTGCCAGCAGTCAACGGGAGAACACCGGGGAGCTGTTTTTT.

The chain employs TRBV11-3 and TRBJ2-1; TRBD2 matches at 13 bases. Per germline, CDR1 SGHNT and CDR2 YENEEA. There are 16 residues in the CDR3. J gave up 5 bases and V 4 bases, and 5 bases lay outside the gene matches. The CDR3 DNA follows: TGTGCCAGCAGCTCTGGGACTAGCGGGGAACACAATGAGCAGTTCTTC. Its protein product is CASSSGTSGEHNEQFF.